What follows is one T cell receptor beta chain and its context. Its target is not known. This entry is derived from a study of T-cell memory formation after mild COVID-19. Study-wide points: CD4/CD8 balance held among clones contracting day 15 to 85, and later expanders leaned CD4+. Some SARS-CoV-2-responding clones were already detected in memory before infection.

Germline CDR1 reads MNHEY; CDR2 reads SVGEGT. Trimming removed 0 bases from V and 8 bases from J, with 14 bases in between. The CDR3 has 15 residues. TCRdb re-called the 5' RACE reads with MiXCR, one entry per CDR3 protein. The table includes 450,000 to 650,000 distinct CDR3 sequences, roughly 20% detected once. J is TRBJ2-1 and V is TRBV6-2 or TRBV6-3, with D possibly matching TRBD2 (6 bases). Source material: PBMCs or a T cell subset sorted from them (not recorded which). The sequence was obtained from an adult woman who had mild COVID-19 (a few samples of this study predate the infection). Cell type and time point are not known. CDR3: CASSYSSGVGYEQFF. The CDR3 DNA sequence: TGTGCCAGCAGTTACTCTTCGGGGGTAGGCTATGAGCAGTTCTTC.